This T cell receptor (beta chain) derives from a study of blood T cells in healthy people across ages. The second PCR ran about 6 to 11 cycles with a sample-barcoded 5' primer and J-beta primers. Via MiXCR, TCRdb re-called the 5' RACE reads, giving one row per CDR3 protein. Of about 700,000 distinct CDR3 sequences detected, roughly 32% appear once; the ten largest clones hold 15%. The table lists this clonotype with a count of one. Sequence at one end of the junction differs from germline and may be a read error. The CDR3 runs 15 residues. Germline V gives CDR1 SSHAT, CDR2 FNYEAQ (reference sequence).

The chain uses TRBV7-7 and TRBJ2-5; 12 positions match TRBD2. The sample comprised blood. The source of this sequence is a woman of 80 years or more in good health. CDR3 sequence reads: CASSSSGRALETQYF. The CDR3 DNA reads TGTGCTAGCAGTTCTAGCGGGAGGGCCTTGGAGACCCAGTACTTC.